This T cell receptor (beta chain) was sequenced for a study of T cell changes during pregnancy in multiple sclerosis. Trimming left V 5 bases short and J 1 base short, with 12 bases between. The CDR3 totals 15 residues. Germline loops: CDR1 SEHNR, CDR2 FQNEAQ (reference sequence). The count of this clone is one. Here immunoSEQ multiplex PCR was the method, and the copy in TCRdb shows in-frame clones only, minus some. The repertoire holds some 38,000 clones, with approximately 91% as singletons. This clonotype was obtained from a female donor with multiple sclerosis, enrolled in a pregnancy study. The V call is TRBV7-9, the J call TRBJ1-3; D gene uncertain. Sequences were derived from CD8+ T cells from peripheral blood mononuclear cells, sampled after pregnancy. The CDR3 nucleotides are TGTGCCAGCAGCCCTCACGGGGAATCTGGAAACACCATATATTTT. Amino acid sequence: CASSPHGESGNTIYF. Full variable domain (missing parts from reference TRBV7-9 and TRBJ1-3): DTGVSQNPRHKITKRGQNVTFRCDPISEHNRLYWYRQTLGQGPEFLTYFQNEAQLEKSRLLSDRFSAERPKGSFSTLEIQRTEQGDSAMYLCASSPHGESGNTIYFGEGSWLTVV.